The rows below give T cell receptor beta chains drawn from one sample of a study of long-term antiretroviral therapy in people with HIV. The table came from immunoSEQ multiplex PCR; TCRdb's copy has only in-frame clones and leaves some out. The repertoire holds about 16,000 clones, nearly 80% seen once, with about 13% in the top ten. Here the sequenced sample was unsorted PBMCs, taken more than 3.1 years after starting antiretroviral therapy. The receptors originated from a woman aged 40-49 years with HIV. Both conserved end residues are part of each CDR3. The D gene is left open where the match is weak. Where a row states a size, it is once, few, many or the class of an expanded clone; other rows omit it.

cdr3_aa cdr3_nt d_call j_call v_call clone_size
CASSPPGSRSYAFF TGTGCCAGCAGTCCACCGGGATCCCGGTCATACGCTTTCTTT NA TRBJ1-1 TRBV27 NA
CASSPGTGNYGYTF TGTGCCAGCAGCCCCGGGACTGGTAACTATGGCTACACCTTC NA TRBJ1-2 TRBV11-1 NA
CASRPGTGSYEQYF TGTGCCAGCAGACCCGGGACAGGGAGCTACGAGCAGTACTTC TRBD1 TRBJ2-7 TRBV2 NA
CAWSLLAGGPWYF TGTGCCTGGAGTCTCCTAGCGGGGGGGCCGTGGTATTTT TRBD2 TRBJ2-3 TRBV30 NA
CASSLGTGVTNEKLFF TGTGCCAGCAGCTTAGGAACGGGGGTAACTAATGAAAAACTGTTTTTT NA TRBJ1-4 TRBV7-9 NA
CAISERAENEKLFF TGTGCCATCAGTGAGAGGGCAGAGAATGAAAAACTGTTTTTT NA TRBJ1-4 TRBV10-3 NA
CASSYSKGRDVYEQYF TGTGCCAGCAGTTACTCGAAGGGCAGGGACGTCTACGAGCAGTACTTC NA TRBJ2-7 TRBV6-5 NA
CASSVEGKNEKLFF TGTGCCAGCAGTGTGGAGGGGAAAAACGAAAAACTGTTTTTT NA TRBJ1-4 TRBV2 NA
CASSGHFEAFF TGTGCCAGCAGTGGGCATTTTGAAGCTTTCTTT NA TRBJ1-1 TRBV2 NA
CASSVEQNLEAFF TGTGCCAGCAGTGTTGAACAGAATCTTGAAGCTTTCTTT NA TRBJ1-1 TRBV2 few
CASRGGPFGYTQYF TGTGCCAGCAGGGGGGGCCCTTTTGGGTATACGCAGTATTTT NA TRBJ2-3 TRBV6-1 NA
CASSPYRFQSGQDSYEQYF TGTGCCAGCAGCCCGTACCGGTTTCAATCGGGACAGGACTCCTACGAGCAGTACTTC TRBD1 TRBJ2-7 TRBV7-8 NA
CASSYRQSWGGELFF TGCGCCAGCAGCTACCGACAGAGCTGGGGCGGGGAGCTGTTTTTT NA TRBJ2-2 TRBV5-1 NA
CAISPTGQVVIGNTIYF TGTGCCATCAGTCCGACTGGACAGGTAGTAATAGGAAACACCATATATTTT TRBD1 TRBJ1-3 TRBV10-3 NA
CASSPSLRGAEETQYF TGTGCCAGCTCACCAAGTTTGCGGGGGGCAGAAGAGACCCAGTACTTC TRBD2 TRBJ2-5 TRBV18 once
CASSAGGSGYTF TGCGCCAGCAGCGCCGGTGGATCTGGCTACACCTTC NA TRBJ1-2 TRBV5-1 NA
CAWSLTQETQYF TGTGCCTGGAGTCTTACTCAAGAGACCCAGTACTTC NA TRBJ2-5 TRBV30 NA
CAWSLARSNTQYF TGTGCCTGGAGCTTAGCTCGCTCGAATACGCAGTATTTT NA TRBJ2-3 TRBV30 once
CASSLAHRAGGFYGYTF TGTGCCAGCAGCTTAGCGCACCGGGCGGGGGGATTTTATGGCTACACCTTC NA TRBJ1-2 TRBV7-9 NA
CASSLTTGKSEQYF TGTGCCAGCTCACTAACGACGGGGAAAAGCGAGCAGTACTTC NA TRBJ2-7 TRBV18 once
CASRLAGEETQYF TGTGCCAGCCGACTAGCGGGTGAAGAGACCCAGTACTTC TRBD2 TRBJ2-5 TRBV7-8 NA
CASSPEGIGTDTQYF TGTGCCAGCTCACCCGAAGGGATAGGCACAGATACGCAGTATTTT NA TRBJ2-3 TRBV18 few
CASSFGLAGAAYEQYF TGTGCCAGCAGCTTTGGGCTAGCGGGGGCCGCCTACGAGCAGTACTTC TRBD2 TRBJ2-7 TRBV5-4 NA
CASSTPGSGGVSEQFF TGTGCCAGCAGCACCCCCGGAAGCGGGGGGGTTAGTGAGCAGTTCTTC TRBD2 TRBJ2-1 TRBV9 NA